The T cell receptor (beta chain) described here comes from a study of blood T cell repertoires in COVID-19. Overall study context: PBMCs, B-cell-depleted T cells, or T cells provided the cDNA or gDNA that made up the material.

The CDR3 length is 16 residues. Germline lookup yields CDR1 LGHDT and CDR2 YNNKEL (reference sequence). V was pared by 4 bases and J by 0 bases, with 6 bases of the junction left unmatched. Clones were read by immunoSEQ multiplex PCR, and TCRdb kept only the in-frame ones, dropping some. This sample has under 300,000 clones, with roughly four fifths found just once. The rearrangement links TRBV3-1 (or the pseudogene TRBV3-2) to TRBJ2-1; 7 positions agree with TRBD2. Sequenced: peripheral blood. The clonotype comes from a woman of 80 years or more with acute or convalescent COVID-19. In DNA, the CDR3 is TGTGCCAGCAGCCCGAGGACGGGGGGCTCCTACAATGAGCAGTTCTTC. Translated, it gives CASSPRTGGSYNEQFF.